This T cell receptor beta chain was obtained from a study of spatial heterogeneity in lung cancer. The time point was: sample taken at primary tumor resection. Whole RNA came from tumor, nontumor lung or frozen PBMC and was sequenced without being sorted. Study outcomes and limitations: Mutation counts in tumors were tracked by counts of expanded intratumoral alpha and beta TCRs.

MiXCR was run by TCRdb on the 5' RACE reads, yielding one entry per CDR3 protein. The sample records 3,000 to 4,000 distinct CDR3 sequences, 27% being singletons. With V trimmed by 3 bases and J by 4 bases, 5 bases remained unmatched. CDR1 is SQVTM and CDR2 is ANQGSEA in the germline V gene. This CDR3 region has 17 residues. This clonotype is classed as medium-sized (0.01 to 0.1%). Its antigen is currently unknown. The rearrangement links TRBV29-1 to TRBJ2-2; 16 bases agree with TRBD2. The material was lung tumor tissue, obtained at surgery. This TCR was recovered from a male donor with early-stage non-small cell lung cancer. The CDR3 region has the DNA TGCAGCGTTGAGGGACTAGCGGGAGGGTTGAGCACCGGGGAGCTGTTTTTT. Protein product: CSVEGLAGGLSTGELFF.